The source of this T cell receptor (beta chain) is a study of T cells in Graves' hyperthyroidism and ophthalmopathy. About the study: Upon initial diagnosis and before any treatment, peripheral blood was collected.

RNA transcripts yielded amplified TCR beta CDR3 regions. The study used the HTBI primer set for a first-round RT-PCR of the TCR CDR3. TCRdb passed the multiplex PCR reads through MiXCR, listing each CDR3 protein once. Of 360,000 or so distinct CDR3 sequences listed, 19% are singletons. The study, taken as a whole, reports: Blood held most thyroid clonotypes expanded above 0.001 frequency. A 13 V-J model separated ophthalmopathy from stable hyperthyroidism.

In this sample, this clonotype turned up many times. Its matching antigen is unknown. The germline gives CDR1 SGHTA, CDR2 FQGNSA. CDR3 length equals 11 residues. The V end was cut by 8 bases, the J end by 5 bases, with 9 bases between. This receptor was obtained from a woman aged 18-29 years with Graves' hyperthyroidism. Input material: blood. The V and J genes are TRBV7-2 and TRBJ1-2; D might be TRBD1 (5 bases). The CDR3 sequence: CASDSLYGYTF. The CDR3 DNA reads TGTGCCAGCGACAGCTTATATGGCTACACCTTC.